This T cell receptor beta chain derives from a study of T cells in tuberculosis. Study overall: Sequenced TCRs come from CD1B-GMM tetramer-binding T cells.

Here immunoSEQ multiplex PCR was the method, and the copy in TCRdb shows in-frame clones only, minus some. The data hold about 36,000 clones, with over 90% observed a single time. On average about 100,000 T cells per donor were immunosequenced. This CDR3 region has 15 residues. CDR1 is SGHNT, CDR2 YYREEE, per germline (reference sequence). The V and J ends lost 3 bases and 4 bases, in that order; junction bases with no gene match: 7. The chain uses TRBV5-4 and TRBJ2-7; 10 positions agree with TRBD1. This TCR was sampled from a donor aged 10 to 29 with latent tuberculosis or without tuberculosis infection. Sequenced material: PBMCs. DNA of the CDR3: TGTGCCAGCAGCTCGTGGGACAGGGGCTTTTACGAGCAGTACTTC. The encoded protein is CASSSWDRGFYEQYF.